The TCR beta chain under discussion was sequenced for a study of Graves' ophthalmopathy and Graves' hyperthyroidism. Study as a whole: The authors collected peripheral blood at initial diagnosis, before any treatment.

Germline assignment: CDR1 LGHNA and CDR2 YNFKEQ. The V gene lost 7 bases and the J gene lost 4 bases, with 13 bases spanning the gap. CDR3 length equals 13 residues. Turning to this clonotype: Its antigen is not known. A much larger clone is a single base away; this may be a read error.

The study amplified TCR beta CDR3 regions using RNA transcripts. After a first-round RT-PCR with HTBI primers, a second-round multiplex PCR was run. TCRdb reanalysed the multiplex PCR reads using MiXCR and keeps one entry per CDR3 protein. The sample has roughly 700,000 distinct CDR3 sequences; roughly 40% are singletons. Moderate-to-severe activity, CAS at least 3, NOSPECS at least 4 and duration under 3 months characterized donors with ophthalmopathy. PBMCs originated in about 10 ml of fresh peripheral blood. Study-level results: As the model predicted ophthalmopathy progression, it achieved a sensitivity of less than 71% and a specificity of 72.22%.

Sequenced sample: peripheral blood. The chain combines TRBV4-2 with TRBJ1-1; D uncertain. This sequence was found in an adult man with Graves' ophthalmopathy. The CDR3 reads CASIQTPTTEAFF. CDR3 nucleotide sequence: TGTGCCAGCATCCAGACACCGACCACTGAAGCTTTCTTT.